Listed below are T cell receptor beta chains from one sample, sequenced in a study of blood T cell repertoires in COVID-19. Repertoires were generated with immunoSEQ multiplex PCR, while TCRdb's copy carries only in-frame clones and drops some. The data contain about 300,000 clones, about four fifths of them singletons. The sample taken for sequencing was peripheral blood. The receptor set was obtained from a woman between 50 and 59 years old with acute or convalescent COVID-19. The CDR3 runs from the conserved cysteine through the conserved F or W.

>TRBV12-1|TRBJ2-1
CASTDDEIAGKILPSYNEQFF
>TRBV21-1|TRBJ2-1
CASTVRQGAYNEQFF
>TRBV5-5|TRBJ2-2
CASSLFGSGGTGELFF
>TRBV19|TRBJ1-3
CASSMESSSGNTIYF
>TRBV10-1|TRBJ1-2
CASSESRTTNYGYTF
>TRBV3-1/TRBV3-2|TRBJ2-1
CASSPRRPTSGRALGYREQFF
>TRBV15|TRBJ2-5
CATSRGGLAGEETQYF
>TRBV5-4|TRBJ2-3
CASSDGQATDTQYF
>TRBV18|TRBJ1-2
CASSWVGAKNYGYTF
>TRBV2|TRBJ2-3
CASSVTSGGADTQYF
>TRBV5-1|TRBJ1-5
CAPTGGGQGDQPQHF
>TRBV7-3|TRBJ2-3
CASSPSLASTDTQYF
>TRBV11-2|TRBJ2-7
CASSPLVSGRDYEQYF
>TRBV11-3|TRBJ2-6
CASSSGGAGANVLTF
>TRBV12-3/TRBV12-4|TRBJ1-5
CAIGTGEDQPQHF
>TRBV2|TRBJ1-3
CASSEAGNTIYF
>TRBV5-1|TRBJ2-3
CASSSVSTDTQYF
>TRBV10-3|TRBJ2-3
CAISDGLAEYSDTQYF
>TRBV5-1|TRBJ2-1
CASSLAGGASYNEQFF
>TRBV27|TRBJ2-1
CASSLASGRFYNEQFF
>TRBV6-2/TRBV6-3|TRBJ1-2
CASSDPGTGTSYGYTF
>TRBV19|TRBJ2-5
CASSGGQGVKETQYF
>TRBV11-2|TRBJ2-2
CASSLEPGYNTGELFF
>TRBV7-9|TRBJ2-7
CASSFSGAPEDEQYF
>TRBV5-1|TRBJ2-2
CASSSGQALEELFF
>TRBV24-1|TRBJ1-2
CATSGSGGNYGYTF
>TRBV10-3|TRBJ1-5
CAISESKVGGLNQPQHF
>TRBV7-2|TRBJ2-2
CASSFRTGVAGELFF